Below are 17 T cell receptor beta chains sequenced from a single sample in a study of blood T cell repertoires in COVID-19. The protocol was immunoSEQ multiplex PCR, while the TCRdb copy is restricted to in-frame clones and leaves out a portion. The repertoire has 85,000 to 100,000 clones, 90% of them found once; the top ten carry about 1.7%. Sequencing was performed on peripheral blood. These TCRs come from a man aged 60 to 69 with acute or convalescent COVID-19.

The V and J genes are TRBV19 and TRBJ2-3; the match to TRBD2 covers 8 bases. The CDR3 spans 16 residues. Germline V gives CDR1 LNHDA, CDR2 SQIVND (reference sequence). With V trimmed by 7 bases and J by 2 bases, 11 bases remained unmatched. The CDR3 reads CASKGLMRGDTDTQYF. Written as DNA, the CDR3 is TGTGCCAGTAAGGGATTGATGCGGGGGGACACAGATACGCAGTATTTT.

The chain has TRBV9 and TRBJ2-6; 9 nucleotides match TRBD1. The ends lost 3 bases at V and 2 bases at J; junction bases unmatched: 6. Germline CDR1 and CDR2: SGDLS and YYNGEE. The CDR3 has 17 amino acids. CDR3 loop: CASSGRTGGTGANVLTF. The CDR3 DNA reads TGTGCCAGCAGCGGAAGAACAGGGGGCACTGGGGCCAACGTCCTGACTTTC.

V usage is TRBV6-6 and J usage is TRBJ2-3; D might be TRBD1 (6 bases). Per the germline V gene, CDR1 is MNHNY and CDR2 is SVGAGI (reference sequence). CDR3 length: 12 amino acids. The V end lost 5 bases, the J end lost 5 bases, and 8 bases lay between the germline ends. The DNA of the CDR3 is TGTGCCAGCAGTCCGACAGGAGATACGCAGTATTTT. Translated: CASSPTGDTQYF.

The chain couples TRBV5-1 to TRBJ2-7, with a tentative D call TRBD1 (7 bases). Germline CDR1 SGHRS, CDR2 YFSETQ. This CDR3 comprises 13 residues. V was pared by 0 bases and J by 6 bases, with 10 bases between. In nucleotides, the CDR3 is TGCGCCAGCAGCTTGGGACAGGGAGGCGAGCAGTACTTC. Translation gives CASSLGQGGEQYF.

V usage is TRBV2 and J usage is TRBJ1-2; possibly TRBD1 for D (6 bases). CDR1 is SNHLY and CDR2 is FYNNEI in the germline V gene. V shed 6 bases and J shed 7 bases, with 9 bases lying between them. This CDR3 region has 11 residues. In DNA, the CDR3 is TGTGCCAGCAGCCAGGGGTCTGGCTACACCTTC. Residues: CASSQGSGYTF.

The rearrangement links TRBV12-3 or TRBV12-4 to TRBJ1-1; 8 bases are a match to TRBD1. Unmatched junction bases numbered 3, after V lost 1 base and J lost 11 bases. The CDR3 sequence is 12 residues long. CDR3 residues: CASSLGQGWAFF. DNA of the CDR3: TGTGCCAGCAGTTTAGGACAGGGGTGGGCTTTCTTT.

The sample holds one count of this clone. This chain links TRBV9 with TRBJ1-1, with D perhaps matching TRBD1 (6 bases). Germline values: CDR1 SGDLS, CDR2 YYNGEE. Trimming took off 5 bases at V and 1 base at J, with 9 bases between the two ends. This CDR3 contains 13 residues. The CDR3 reads CASSEDRNTEAFF. CDR3 in DNA: TGTGCCAGCAGTGAGGACAGGAACACTGAAGCTTTCTTT.

This chain connects TRBV11-2 to TRBJ2-1, with TRBD2 as a possible D gene (6 bases). V lost 6 bases to trimming and J lost 1 base, with 13 bases between them. Per the germline V gene, CDR1 is SGHAT and CDR2 is FQNNGV. This CDR3 is 15 amino acids long. CDR3 DNA: TGTGCCAGCAGTCCAGGAGGGTTTTCCTACAATGAGCAGTTCTTC. It translates to CASSPGGFSYNEQFF.

This clone showed up just once. The chain joins TRBV6-6 to TRBJ1-4; 8 bases are shared with TRBD1. The germline gives CDR1 MNHNY, CDR2 SVGAGI (reference sequence). The CDR3 runs to 14 residues. The ends lost 8 bases at V and 3 bases at J; junction bases unmatched: 5. For the CDR3, the DNA is TGTGCCAGCCGAACAGGGGGGGCTAATGAAAAACTGTTTTTT. This sequence encodes CASRTGGANEKLFF.

J is TRBJ2-5 and V is TRBV2; tentative D call: TRBD1 (6 bases). The CDR3 sequence is 13 residues long. Deletions cut 4 bases from V and 2 bases from J, with 8 bases between. The germline CDR1 and CDR2 sequences are SNHLY and FYNNEI. CDR3 in amino acids: CASSGTEQETQYF. CDR3 in DNA: TGTGCCAGCAGTGGGACAGAGCAAGAGACCCAGTACTTC. Filled out from reference TRBV2 and TRBJ2-5, the complete variable domain reads EPEVTQTPSHQVTQMGQEVILRCVPISNHLYFYWYRQILGQKVEFLVSFYNNEISEKSEIFDDQFSVERPDGSNFTLKIRSTKLEDSAMYFCASSGTEQETQYFGPGTRLLVL.

This clone was seen just once. This rearrangement joins TRBV3-1 (or the pseudogene TRBV3-2) to TRBJ1-1, with a possible D match to TRBD1 (6 bases). Per the germline V gene, CDR1 is LGHDT and CDR2 is YNNKEL (reference sequence). Trimming took 0 bases from V and 0 from J, leaving 14 bases between them. The CDR3 sequence is 17 residues long. The CDR3 region is CASSQDRTASLNTEAFF. The DNA of the CDR3 is TGTGCCAGCAGCCAAGATAGGACAGCAAGCTTGAACACTGAAGCTTTCTTT.

This chain connects TRBV4-2 to TRBJ1-1, with 11 bases lining up with TRBD1. V trimming: 0 bases; J trimming: 4 bases; junction bases outside the gene matches: 4. The CDR3 contains 16 residues. Germline V CDR1 and CDR2: LGHNA, YNFKEQ. Written as DNA, the CDR3 is TGTGCCAGCAGCCAAGAGGACAGGGGGCTTCGCACTGAAGCTTTCTTT. This gives the protein CASSQEDRGLRTEAFF.

The chain joins TRBV4-1 to TRBJ1-5, with no clear D. Trimming cost V 0 bases and J 6 bases, with 6 bases left between them. This CDR3 contains 13 residues. Germline lookup yields CDR1 MGHRA and CDR2 YSYEKL. The CDR3 bases are TGCGCCAGCAGCCAAGACCGGGGTCAGCCCCAGCATTTT. Protein sequence: CASSQDRGQPQHF.

This clone is a singleton in its sample. The genes are TRBV7-8 and TRBJ1-2; no clear D. This CDR3 is built from 14 residues. With 5 bases removed from V and 8 bases from J, the gap between germline ends came to 18 bases. CDR1 and CDR2 from the germline V gene are SGHVS and FQNEAQ. CDR3: CASSPAVETGGYTF. The CDR3 DNA sequence: TGTGCCAGCAGCCCAGCCGTGGAGACGGGAGGCTACACCTTC.

The V call is TRBV7-2, the J call TRBJ1-5; TRBD1 agrees at 9 bases. The CDR3 runs to 15 residues. Germline V gene sequence: CDR1 SGHTA, CDR2 FQGNSA. The J segment lost 4 bases and the V segment lost 1 base, leaving 2 bases of the junction unmatched. The CDR3 nucleotides read TGTGCCAGCAGCTTAGGGGGGACAGGGAATCAGCCCCAGCATTTT. Translation: CASSLGGTGNQPQHF.

The V gene is TRBV18, the J gene TRBJ2-5; possible D gene TRBD1, 6 bases. CDR3 size: 14 residues. Germline CDR1 is KGHSH and CDR2 is LQKENI. Trimming pared 0 bases from V and 3 bases from J, leaving 8 bases between. CDR3 nucleotide sequence: TGTGCCAGCTCACCACCAGGGGGAGAAGAGACCCAGTACTTC. Protein: CASSPPGGEETQYF.

The chain recombines TRBV28 with TRBJ2-6; tentatively, D is TRBD1 (5 bases). V shed 5 bases and J shed 0 bases, with 8 bases lying between them. This CDR3 is 15 amino acids long. The germline V gene has CDR1 MDHEN and CDR2 SYDVKM. CDR3 bases: TGTGCCAGCAGTCCTGACAGCTCTGGGGCCAACGTCCTGACTTTC. It specifies CASSPDSSGANVLTF. Supplemented by reference TRBV28 and TRBJ2-6, the full variable domain reads DVKVTQSSRYLVKRTGEKVFLECVQDMDHENMFWYRQDPGLGLRLIYFSYDVKMKEKGDIPEGYSVSREKKERFSLILESASTNQTSMYLCASSPDSSGANVLTFGAGSRLTVL.